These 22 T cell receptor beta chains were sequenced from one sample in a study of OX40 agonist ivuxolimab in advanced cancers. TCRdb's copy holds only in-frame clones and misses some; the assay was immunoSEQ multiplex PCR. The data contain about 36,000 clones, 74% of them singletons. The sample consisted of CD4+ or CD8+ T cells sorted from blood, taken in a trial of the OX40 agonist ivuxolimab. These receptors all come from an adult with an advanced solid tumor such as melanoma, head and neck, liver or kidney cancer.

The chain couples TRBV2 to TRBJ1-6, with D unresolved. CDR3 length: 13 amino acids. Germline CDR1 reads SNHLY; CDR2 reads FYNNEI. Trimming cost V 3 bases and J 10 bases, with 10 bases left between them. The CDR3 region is CASSESVRSPLHF. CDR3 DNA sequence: TGTGCCAGCAGTGAGAGTGTTCGGTCACCCCTCCACTTT.

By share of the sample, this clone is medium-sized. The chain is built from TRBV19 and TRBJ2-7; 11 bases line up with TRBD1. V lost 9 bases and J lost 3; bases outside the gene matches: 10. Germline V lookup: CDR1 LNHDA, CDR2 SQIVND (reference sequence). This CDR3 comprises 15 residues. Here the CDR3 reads CASLGGGTGGYEQYF. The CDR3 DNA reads TGTGCCAGCCTGGGAGGGGGGACAGGGGGCTACGAGCAGTACTTC. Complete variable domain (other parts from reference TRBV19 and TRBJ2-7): DGGITQSPKYLFRKEGQNVTLSCEQNLNHDAMYWYRQDPGQGLRLIYYSQIVNDFQKGDIAEGYSVSREKKESFPLTVTSAQKNPTAFYLCASLGGGTGGYEQYFGPGTRLTVT.

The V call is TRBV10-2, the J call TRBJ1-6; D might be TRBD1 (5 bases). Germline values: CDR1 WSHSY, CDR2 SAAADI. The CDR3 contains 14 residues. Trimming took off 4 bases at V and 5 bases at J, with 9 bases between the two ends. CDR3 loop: CASSGLGHNSPLHF. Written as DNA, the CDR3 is TGCGCCAGCAGTGGACTGGGGCATAATTCACCCCTCCACTTT.

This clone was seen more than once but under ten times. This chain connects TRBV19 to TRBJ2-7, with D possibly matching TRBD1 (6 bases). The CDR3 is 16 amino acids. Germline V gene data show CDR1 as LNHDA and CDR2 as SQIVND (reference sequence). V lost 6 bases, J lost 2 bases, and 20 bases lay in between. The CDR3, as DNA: TGTGCCAGTAGCTCCGGCGGACAGACAAGAACCTACGAGCAGTACTTC. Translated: CASSSGGQTRTYEQYF.

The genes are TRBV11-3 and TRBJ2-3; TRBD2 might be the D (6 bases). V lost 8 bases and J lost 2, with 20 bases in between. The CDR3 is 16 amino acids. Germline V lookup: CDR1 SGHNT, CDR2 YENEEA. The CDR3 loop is CASGTLEGGVTDTQYF. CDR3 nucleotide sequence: TGTGCCAGCGGCACCCTCGAAGGCGGGGTCACAGATACGCAGTATTTT.

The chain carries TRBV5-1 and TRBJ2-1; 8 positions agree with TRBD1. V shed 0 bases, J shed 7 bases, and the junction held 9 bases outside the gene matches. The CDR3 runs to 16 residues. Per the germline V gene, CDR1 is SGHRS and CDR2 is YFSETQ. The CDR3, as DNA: TGCGCCAGCAGCTTGGGCCAGGGGGCTTTTCTTAATGAGCAGTTCTTC. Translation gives CASSLGQGAFLNEQFF.

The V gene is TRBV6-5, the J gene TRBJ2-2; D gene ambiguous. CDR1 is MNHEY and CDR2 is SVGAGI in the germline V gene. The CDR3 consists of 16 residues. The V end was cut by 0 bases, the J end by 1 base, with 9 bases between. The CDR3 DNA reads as TGTGCCAGCAGTTACTCAGGGTTTCGGAACACCGGGGAGCTGTTTTTT. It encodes CASSYSGFRNTGELFF.

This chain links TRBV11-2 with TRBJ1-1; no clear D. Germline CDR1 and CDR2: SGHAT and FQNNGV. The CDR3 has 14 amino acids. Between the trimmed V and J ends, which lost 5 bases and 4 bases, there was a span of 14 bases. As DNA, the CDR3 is TGTGCCAGCAGCCTAGGGTCTCTCCGCACTGAAGCTTTCTTT. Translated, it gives CASSLGSLRTEAFF.

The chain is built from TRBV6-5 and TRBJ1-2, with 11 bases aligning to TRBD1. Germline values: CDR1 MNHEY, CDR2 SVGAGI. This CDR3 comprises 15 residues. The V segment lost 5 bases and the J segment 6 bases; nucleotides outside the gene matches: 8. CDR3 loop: CASSKPGQGVHGYTF. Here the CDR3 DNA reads TGTGCCAGCAGTAAACCGGGACAGGGGGTACATGGCTACACCTTC.

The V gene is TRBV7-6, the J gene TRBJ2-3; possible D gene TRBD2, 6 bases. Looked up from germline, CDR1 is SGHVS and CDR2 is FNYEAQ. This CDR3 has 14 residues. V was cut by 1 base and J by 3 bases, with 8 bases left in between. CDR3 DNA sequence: TGTGCCAGCAGCTTAGGAGGGAGGACAGATACGCAGTATTTT. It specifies CASSLGGRTDTQYF.

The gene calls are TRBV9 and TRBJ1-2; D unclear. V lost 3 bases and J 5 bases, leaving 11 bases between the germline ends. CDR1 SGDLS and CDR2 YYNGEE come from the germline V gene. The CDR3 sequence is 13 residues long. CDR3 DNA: TGTGCCAGCAGCGCTTTCTTTACTTATGGCTACACCTTC. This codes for CASSAFFTYGYTF.

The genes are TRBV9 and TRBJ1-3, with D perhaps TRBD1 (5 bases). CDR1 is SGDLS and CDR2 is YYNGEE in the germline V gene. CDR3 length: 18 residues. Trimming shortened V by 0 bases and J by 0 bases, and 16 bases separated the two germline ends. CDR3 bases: TGTGCCAGCAGCGTAGAGGTCGGGGACCGCCGCTCTGGAAACACCATATATTTT. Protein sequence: CASSVEVGDRRSGNTIYF.

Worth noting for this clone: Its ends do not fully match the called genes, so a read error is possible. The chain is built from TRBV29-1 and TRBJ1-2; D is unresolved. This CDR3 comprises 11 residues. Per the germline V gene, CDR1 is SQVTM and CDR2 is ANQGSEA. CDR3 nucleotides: TGCAGCGTTGGGACGGTCTATGGCTGCACCTTC. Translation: CSVGTVYGCTF.

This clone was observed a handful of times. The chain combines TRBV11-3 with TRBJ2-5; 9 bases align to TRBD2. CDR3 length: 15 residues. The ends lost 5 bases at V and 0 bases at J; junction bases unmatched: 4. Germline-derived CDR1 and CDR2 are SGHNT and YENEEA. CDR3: CASSQGLANQETQYF. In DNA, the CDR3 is TGTGCCAGCAGCCAGGGACTAGCCAACCAAGAGACCCAGTACTTC.

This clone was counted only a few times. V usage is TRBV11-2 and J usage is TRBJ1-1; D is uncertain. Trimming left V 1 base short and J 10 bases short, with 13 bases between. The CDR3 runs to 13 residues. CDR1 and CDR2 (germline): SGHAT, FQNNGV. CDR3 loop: CASSLGVRAAAFF. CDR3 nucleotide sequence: TGTGCCAGCAGCTTAGGGGTCCGGGCGGCAGCTTTCTTT.

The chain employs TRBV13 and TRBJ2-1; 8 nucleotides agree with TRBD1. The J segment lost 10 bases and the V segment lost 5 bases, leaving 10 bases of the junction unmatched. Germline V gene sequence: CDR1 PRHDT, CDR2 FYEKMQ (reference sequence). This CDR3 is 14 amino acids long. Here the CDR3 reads CASSIIDRGSEQFF. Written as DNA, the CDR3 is TGTGCCAGCAGCATAATCGACAGGGGCTCCGAGCAGTTCTTC.

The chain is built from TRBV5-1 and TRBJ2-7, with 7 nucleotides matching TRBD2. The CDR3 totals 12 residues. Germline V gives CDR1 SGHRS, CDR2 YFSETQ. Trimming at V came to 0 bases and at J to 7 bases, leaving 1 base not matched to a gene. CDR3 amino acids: CASSLAGGEQYV. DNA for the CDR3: TGCGCCAGCAGCTTGGCCGGGGGGGAGCAGTACGTC.

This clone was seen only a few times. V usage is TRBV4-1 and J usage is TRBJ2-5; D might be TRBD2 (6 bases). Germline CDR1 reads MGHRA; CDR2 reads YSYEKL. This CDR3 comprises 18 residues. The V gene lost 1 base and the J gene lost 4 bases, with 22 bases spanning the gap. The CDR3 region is CASSQVLRDWGLGETQYF. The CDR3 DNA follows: TGCGCCAGCAGCCAAGTTTTGCGGGACTGGGGACTGGGAGAGACCCAGTACTTC.

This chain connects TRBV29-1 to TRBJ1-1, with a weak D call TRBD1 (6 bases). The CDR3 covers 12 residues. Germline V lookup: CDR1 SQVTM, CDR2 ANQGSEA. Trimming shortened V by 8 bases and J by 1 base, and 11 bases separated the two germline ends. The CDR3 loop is CSIVGANTEAFF. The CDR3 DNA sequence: TGCAGCATTGTGGGGGCGAACACTGAAGCTTTCTTT.

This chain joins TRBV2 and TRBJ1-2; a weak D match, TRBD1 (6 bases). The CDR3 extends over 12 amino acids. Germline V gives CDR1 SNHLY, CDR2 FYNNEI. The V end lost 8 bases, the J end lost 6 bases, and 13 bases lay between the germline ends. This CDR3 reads CASGQNMDGYTF. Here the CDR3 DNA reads TGTGCCAGCGGACAGAACATGGATGGCTACACCTTC.

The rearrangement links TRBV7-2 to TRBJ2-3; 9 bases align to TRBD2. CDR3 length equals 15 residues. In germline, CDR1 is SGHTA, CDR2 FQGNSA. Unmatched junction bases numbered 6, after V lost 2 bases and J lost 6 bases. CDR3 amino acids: CASSLSAGGPDTQYF. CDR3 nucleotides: TGTGCCAGCAGCTTATCGGCGGGGGGGCCTGATACGCAGTATTTT.

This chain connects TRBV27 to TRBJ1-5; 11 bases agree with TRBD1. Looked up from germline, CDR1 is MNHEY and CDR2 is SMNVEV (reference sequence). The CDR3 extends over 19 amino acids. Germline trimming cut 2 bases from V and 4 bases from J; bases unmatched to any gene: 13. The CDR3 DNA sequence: TGTGCCAGCAGTTTAAATTATTGGACAGGGGGCTCTCTGAATCAGCCCCAGCATTTT. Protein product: CASSLNYWTGGSLNQPQHF.